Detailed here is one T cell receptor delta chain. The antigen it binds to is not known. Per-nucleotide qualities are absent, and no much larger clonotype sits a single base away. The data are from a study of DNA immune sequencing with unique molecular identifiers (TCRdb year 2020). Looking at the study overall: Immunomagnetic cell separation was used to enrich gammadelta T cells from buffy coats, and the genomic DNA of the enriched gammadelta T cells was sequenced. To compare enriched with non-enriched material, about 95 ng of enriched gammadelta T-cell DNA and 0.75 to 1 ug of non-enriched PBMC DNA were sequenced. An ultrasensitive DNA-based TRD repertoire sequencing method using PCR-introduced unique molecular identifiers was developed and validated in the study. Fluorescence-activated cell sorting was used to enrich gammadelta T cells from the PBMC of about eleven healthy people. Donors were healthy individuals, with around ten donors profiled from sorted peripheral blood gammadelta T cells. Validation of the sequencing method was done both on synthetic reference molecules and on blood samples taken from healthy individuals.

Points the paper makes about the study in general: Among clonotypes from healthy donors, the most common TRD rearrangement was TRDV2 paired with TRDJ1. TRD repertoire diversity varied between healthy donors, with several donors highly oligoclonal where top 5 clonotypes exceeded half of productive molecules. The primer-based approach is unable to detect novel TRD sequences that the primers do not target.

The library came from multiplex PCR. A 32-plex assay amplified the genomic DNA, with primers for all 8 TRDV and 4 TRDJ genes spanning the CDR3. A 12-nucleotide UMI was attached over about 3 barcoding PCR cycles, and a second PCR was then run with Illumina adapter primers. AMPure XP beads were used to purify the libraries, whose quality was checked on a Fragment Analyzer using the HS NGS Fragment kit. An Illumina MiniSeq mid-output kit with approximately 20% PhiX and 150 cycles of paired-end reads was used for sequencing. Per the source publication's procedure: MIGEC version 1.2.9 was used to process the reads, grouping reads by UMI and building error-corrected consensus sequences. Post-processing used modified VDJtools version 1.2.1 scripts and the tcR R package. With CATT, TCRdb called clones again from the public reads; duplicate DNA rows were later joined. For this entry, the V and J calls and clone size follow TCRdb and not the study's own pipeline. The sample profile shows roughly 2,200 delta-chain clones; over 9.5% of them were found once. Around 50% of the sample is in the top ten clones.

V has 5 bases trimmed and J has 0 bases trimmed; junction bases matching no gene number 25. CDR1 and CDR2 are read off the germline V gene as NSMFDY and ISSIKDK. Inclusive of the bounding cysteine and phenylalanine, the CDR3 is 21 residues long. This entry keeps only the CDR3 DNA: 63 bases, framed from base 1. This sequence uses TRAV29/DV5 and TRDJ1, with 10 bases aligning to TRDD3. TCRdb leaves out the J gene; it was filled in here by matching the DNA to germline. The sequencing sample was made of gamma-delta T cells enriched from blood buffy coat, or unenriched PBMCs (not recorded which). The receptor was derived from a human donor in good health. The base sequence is TGTGCAGCGCGGCCTTCCTATAACGTAGGGACTGGGGGATCGAACACCGATAAACTCATCTTT. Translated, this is CAARPSYNVGTGGSNTDKLIF.